This TCR beta chain comes out of a study of blood T cell repertoires in COVID-19. Looking at the study overall: Material from acute and convalescent COVID-19 was sourced from the United States, Italy and Spain. Sample material is recorded as cDNA or gDNA derived from T cells, B-cell-depleted T cells, or PBMCs.

Germline V CDR1 and CDR2: MNHEY, SVGAGI. V lost 9 bases and J lost 5; bases outside the gene matches: 9. This CDR3 comprises 13 residues. Under the authors' procedure: The authors estimated nucleated cell counts from reference gene primer amplification. Clones were read by immunoSEQ multiplex PCR, and TCRdb kept only the in-frame ones, dropping some. That table furnishes V, J and clone size, whereas the DNA furnished D and trimming. The sample holds fewer than 40,000 clones, 70% to 80% seen once. This clone was seen a single time. This sequence joins TRBV6-5 and TRBJ2-5, with TRBD1 identical over 7 bases. This TCR was sampled from a man in his sixties or seventies with acute or convalescent COVID-19. The sequenced sample consisted of peripheral blood. CDR3 in DNA: TGTGCCAGTAGGATTCAGGGGGAGGAGACCCAGTACTTC. This encodes CASRIQGEETQYF.